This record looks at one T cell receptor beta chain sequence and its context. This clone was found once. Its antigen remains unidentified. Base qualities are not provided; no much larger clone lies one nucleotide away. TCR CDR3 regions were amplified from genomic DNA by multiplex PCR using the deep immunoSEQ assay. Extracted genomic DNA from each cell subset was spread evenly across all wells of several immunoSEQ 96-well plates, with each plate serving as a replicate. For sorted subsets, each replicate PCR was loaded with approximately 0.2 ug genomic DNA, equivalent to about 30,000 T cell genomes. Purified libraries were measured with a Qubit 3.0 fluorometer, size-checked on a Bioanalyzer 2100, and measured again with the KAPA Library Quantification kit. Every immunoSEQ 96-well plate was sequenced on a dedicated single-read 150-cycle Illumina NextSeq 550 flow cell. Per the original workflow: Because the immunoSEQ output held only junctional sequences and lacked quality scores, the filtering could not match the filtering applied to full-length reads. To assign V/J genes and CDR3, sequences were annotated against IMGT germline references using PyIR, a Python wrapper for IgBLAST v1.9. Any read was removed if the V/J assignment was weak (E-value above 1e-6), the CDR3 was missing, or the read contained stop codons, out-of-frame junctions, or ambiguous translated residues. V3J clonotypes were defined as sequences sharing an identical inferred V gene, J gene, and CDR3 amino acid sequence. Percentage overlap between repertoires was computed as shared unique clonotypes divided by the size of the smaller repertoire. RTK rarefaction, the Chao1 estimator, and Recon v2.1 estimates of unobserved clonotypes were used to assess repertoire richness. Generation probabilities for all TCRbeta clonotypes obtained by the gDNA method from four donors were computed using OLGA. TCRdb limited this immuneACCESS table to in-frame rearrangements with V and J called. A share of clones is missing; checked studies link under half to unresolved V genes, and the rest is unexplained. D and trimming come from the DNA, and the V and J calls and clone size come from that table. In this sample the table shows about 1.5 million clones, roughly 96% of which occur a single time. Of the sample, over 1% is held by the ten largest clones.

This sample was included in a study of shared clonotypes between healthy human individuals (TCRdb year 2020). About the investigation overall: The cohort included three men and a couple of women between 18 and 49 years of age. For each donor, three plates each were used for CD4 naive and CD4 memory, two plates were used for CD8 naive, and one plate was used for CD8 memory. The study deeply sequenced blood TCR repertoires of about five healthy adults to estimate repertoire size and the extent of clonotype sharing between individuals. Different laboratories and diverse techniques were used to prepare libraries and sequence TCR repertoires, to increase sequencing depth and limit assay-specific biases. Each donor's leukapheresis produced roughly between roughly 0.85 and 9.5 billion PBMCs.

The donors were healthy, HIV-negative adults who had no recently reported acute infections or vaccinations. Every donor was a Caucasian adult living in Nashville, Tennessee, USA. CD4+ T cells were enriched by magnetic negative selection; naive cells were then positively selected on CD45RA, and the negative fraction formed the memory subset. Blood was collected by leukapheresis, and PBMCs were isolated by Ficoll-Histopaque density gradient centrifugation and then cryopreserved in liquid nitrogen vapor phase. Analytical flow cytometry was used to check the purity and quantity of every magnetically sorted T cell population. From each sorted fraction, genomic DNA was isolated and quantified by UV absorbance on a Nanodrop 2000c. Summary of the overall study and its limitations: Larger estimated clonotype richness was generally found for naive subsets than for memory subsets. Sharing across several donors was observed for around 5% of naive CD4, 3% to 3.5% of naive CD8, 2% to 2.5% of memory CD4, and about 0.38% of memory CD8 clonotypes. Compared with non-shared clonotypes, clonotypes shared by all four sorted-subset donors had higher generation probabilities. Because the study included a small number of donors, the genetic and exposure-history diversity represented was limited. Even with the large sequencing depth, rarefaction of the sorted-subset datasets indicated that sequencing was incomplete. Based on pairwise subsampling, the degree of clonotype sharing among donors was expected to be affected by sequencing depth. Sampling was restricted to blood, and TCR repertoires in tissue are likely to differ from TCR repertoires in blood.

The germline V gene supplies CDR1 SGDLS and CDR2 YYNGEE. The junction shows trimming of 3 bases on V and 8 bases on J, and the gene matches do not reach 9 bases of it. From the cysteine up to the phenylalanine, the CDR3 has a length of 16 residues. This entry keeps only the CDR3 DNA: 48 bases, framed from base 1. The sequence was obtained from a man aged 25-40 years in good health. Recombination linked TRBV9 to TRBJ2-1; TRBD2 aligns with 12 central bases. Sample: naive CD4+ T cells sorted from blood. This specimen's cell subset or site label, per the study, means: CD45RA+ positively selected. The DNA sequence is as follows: TGTGCCAGCAGCGGAGTAGCTAGCGGGAGGGGTCATGAGCAGTTCTTC. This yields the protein CASSGVASGRGHEQFF.